This T cell receptor beta chain originates from a study of beta chain features in type 1 diabetes. Study-wide context: Sorted cell examination encompassed around 100,000,000 cells across all samples.

Since all of the isolated RNA was reverse transcribed, expressed TCRB transcripts were what got sequenced. Here immunoSEQ multiplex PCR was the method, and the copy in TCRdb shows in-frame clones only, minus some. The table records over 700,000 clones, 15% to 20% of them present only once. CDR3 length: 15 amino acids. V lost 2 bases to trimming and J lost 5 bases, with 13 bases between them. The germline CDR1 and CDR2 sequences are MNHEY and SVGAGI. The sequenced sample consisted of naive CD4+ T cells from blood. This TCR derives from a woman between 18 and 29 years old in good health. The chain has TRBV6-5 and TRBJ2-1, with unresolved D. This chain's CDR3 is CASSYRRRTNNEQFF. The CDR3 nucleotides are TGTGCCAGCAGTTACCGAAGACGGACGAACAATGAGCAGTTCTTC.